A single sample is the source of the 21 T cell receptor beta chains below, sequenced in a study of shared clonotypes between healthy human individuals. The assay was immunoSEQ multiplex PCR, and TCRdb's table has in-frame clones only and misses some. This table holds roughly 2 million clones, around 95% found once. The sample taken for sequencing was naive CD4+ T cells sorted from blood. Indicated subset: CD45RA+ positively selected. Receptor source: a man aged 18 to 35 in good health.

The chain employs TRBV9 and TRBJ2-7; 11 bases fit TRBD2. The CDR3 consists of 16 residues. J lost 3 bases, V lost 0 bases, and 5 bases had no gene match. CDR1 is SGDLS and CDR2 is YYNGEE in the germline V gene. Written as DNA, the CDR3 is TGTGCCAGCAGCGTAGCCACCGGGACTAGCGGCTACGAGCAGTACTTC. Amino acid sequence: CASSVATGTSGYEQYF.

This clone showed up just a few times. In the same sample, other DNA sequences code for this CDR3. This chain joins TRBV10-3 and TRBJ2-3; unclear D gene. This CDR3 contains 12 residues. Trimming shortened V by 1 base and J by 2 bases, and 1 base separated the two germline ends. CDR1 is ENHRY and CDR2 is SYGVKD in the germline V gene. The CDR3 region has the DNA TGTGCCATCAGTGAGTACACAGATACGCAGTATTTT. Residues: CAISEYTDTQYF.

Details on this clone: At the DNA level, this CDR3 is encoded by other sequences in the same sample as well. This chain joins TRBV28 and TRBJ2-7, with D perhaps TRBD1 (8 bases). V lost 6 bases and J 4 bases, leaving 13 bases between the germline ends. There are 13 residues in the CDR3. Germline-derived CDR1 and CDR2 are MDHEN and SYDVKM. This chain's CDR3 is CASRGQGGYEQYF. The DNA for the CDR3 is TGTGCCAGCAGAGGACAGGGAGGGTACGAGCAGTACTTC.

The chain recombines TRBV19 with TRBJ2-3, with TRBD2 identical over 11 bases. CDR3 length equals 16 residues. CDR1 is LNHDA, CDR2 SQIVND, per germline (reference sequence). The junction had 9 bases not matched to a gene; V was cut back by 6 bases and J by 4 bases. The CDR3 here is CASSPIAGGLADTQYF. The CDR3 region has the DNA TGTGCCAGTAGCCCGATAGCGGGAGGGCTAGCAGATACGCAGTATTTT.

This clone was found a few times. This rearrangement joins TRBV19 to TRBJ1-5; the D is unclear. The germline V gene has CDR1 LNHDA and CDR2 SQIVND (reference sequence). V lost 8 bases to trimming and J lost 0 bases, with 11 bases between them. CDR3 length: 14 amino acids. The CDR3 reads CASRPSNSNQPQHF. The CDR3 DNA follows: TGTGCCAGTCGGCCCAGCAATAGCAATCAGCCCCAGCATTTT.

The chain employs TRBV11-2 and TRBJ1-2, with D uncertain. This CDR3 spans 15 amino acids. V was clipped by 1 base and J by 4 bases, with 13 bases between them. Per the germline V gene, CDR1 is SGHAT and CDR2 is FQNNGV. CDR3 nucleotides: TGTGCCAGCAGCTTAGCCCTCGTTGGATCCTATGGCTACACCTTC. Translated: CASSLALVGSYGYTF.

On this clone itself: This CDR3 is also generated by other DNA sequences in the sample. This chain joins TRBV19 and TRBJ2-7; D is possibly TRBD1 (6 bases). Germline V gene lookup returns CDR1 LNHDA and CDR2 SQIVND (reference sequence). This CDR3 has 14 amino acids. The ends were cut back, 5 bases at V and 0 bases at J, with 11 bases in the middle. CDR3 sequence (DNA): TGTGCCAGTAGTGAACAGGGCAGCTCCTACGAGCAGTACTTC. Translating gives CASSEQGSSYEQYF. Full variable domain (rest looked up from reference TRBV19 and TRBJ2-7): DGGITQSPKYLFRKEGQNVTLSCEQNLNHDAMYWYRQDPGQGLRLIYYSQIVNDFQKGDIAEGYSVSREKKESFPLTVTSAQKNPTAFYLCASSEQGSSYEQYFGPGTRLTVT.

Turning to this clone: The sample carries other DNA sequences with the same CDR3. J is TRBJ1-1 and V is TRBV5-1, with D perhaps matching TRBD1 (5 bases). This CDR3 spans 14 amino acids. CDR1 SGHRS and CDR2 YFSETQ come from the germline V gene. V shed 4 bases and J shed 0 bases, with 10 bases lying between them. The CDR3 region has the DNA TGCGCCAGCAGCCCCAGGGAATTGAACACTGAAGCTTTCTTT. Translation: CASSPRELNTEAFF.

This chain links TRBV9 with TRBJ1-3; TRBD1 aligns across 9 bases. Germline loops: CDR1 SGDLS, CDR2 YYNGEE. V lost 4 bases to trimming and J lost 2 bases; unmatched junction nucleotides: 4. CDR3 length: 15 amino acids. In DNA form, the CDR3 reads TGTGCCAGCAGCCCTCGGACAGGGGCTGGAAACACCATATATTTT. It is translated as CASSPRTGAGNTIYF. Together with reference TRBV9 and TRBJ1-3, the CDR3 gives the full variable domain: DSGVTQTPKHLITATGQRVTLRCSPRSGDLSVYWYQQSLDQGLQFLIQYYNGEERAKGNILERFSAQQFPDLHSELNLSSLELGDSALYFCASSPRTGAGNTIYFGEGSWLTVV.

J is TRBJ2-1 and V is TRBV7-9; D call uncertain. V was shortened by 1 base and J by 10 bases, with 14 bases between the two germline ends. CDR3 size: 14 residues. Looked up from germline, CDR1 is SEHNR and CDR2 is FQNEAQ (reference sequence). Here the CDR3 reads CASSLGAPSLEQFF. CDR3 nucleotide sequence: TGTGCCAGCAGCTTAGGCGCCCCTTCCCTGGAGCAGTTCTTC.

This clone was seen only once. This chain connects TRBV5-1 to TRBJ2-2; D may correspond to TRBD1 or TRBD2 (5 bases each). CDR3 length equals 15 residues. Trimming shortened V by 3 bases and J by 5 bases, and 14 bases separated the two germline ends. Per the germline V gene, CDR1 is SGHRS and CDR2 is YFSETQ. The CDR3 loop reads CASSWDRGSTGELFF. The CDR3 DNA follows: TGCGCCAGCAGCTGGGACCGAGGATCAACCGGGGAGCTGTTTTTT.

On this clone: This sample includes further DNA sequences coding for the same CDR3. The CDR3, as DNA: TGCGCCAGCAGCTTGGGGGAAAGCTCTGGAAACACCATATATTTT. Translating it yields CASSLGESSGNTIYF. This rearrangement joins TRBV5-1 to TRBJ1-3; D is ambiguous. V shed 0 bases and J shed 0 bases, with 7 bases lying between them. CDR1 and CDR2 (germline): SGHRS, YFSETQ. The length of the CDR3 is 15 residues.

The rearrangement uses TRBV6-5 and TRBJ2-7; D is unclear. There are 15 residues in the CDR3. CDR1 is MNHEY, CDR2 SVGAGI, per germline. The germline V and J ends were trimmed by 4 bases and 0 bases, with 13 bases remaining between them. CDR3 DNA: TGTGCCAGCAGTTTGTATCTCGGCACCTCCTACGAGCAGTACTTC. Translating gives CASSLYLGTSYEQYF.

This chain joins TRBV7-8 and TRBJ1-2, with 8 bases identical to TRBD1. This CDR3 is 16 amino acids long. J gave up 4 bases and V 4 bases, and 11 bases lay outside the gene matches. Germline V gene data show CDR1 as SGHVS and CDR2 as FQNEAQ. As DNA, the CDR3 is TGTGCCAGCAGCTCTGGGCCGACAGGGGAGAGCTATGGCTACACCTTC. As protein: CASSSGPTGESYGYTF.

Comments on this clone: Other DNA sequences in the sample encode the same CDR3. The V gene is TRBV6-5, the J gene TRBJ1-1; D perhaps matches TRBD1 (5 bases). Trimming pared 6 bases from V and 1 base from J, leaving 12 bases between. Germline V gives CDR1 MNHEY, CDR2 SVGAGI. The CDR3 is made up of 14 amino acids. The CDR3 bases are TGTGCCAGCAGCTACCTCGGGGGGAACACTGAAGCTTTCTTT. Translating it yields CASSYLGGNTEAFF.

Of note for this clone: This CDR3 is also generated by other DNA sequences in the sample. The rearrangement joins TRBV11-2 to TRBJ2-7; D call uncertain. Trimming stripped 0 bases from V and 3 bases from J, with 9 bases between. The CDR3 runs 14 residues. Looked up from germline, CDR1 is SGHAT and CDR2 is FQNNGV. DNA of the CDR3: TGTGCCAGCAGCTTAGATCGTGTCAGCTACGAGCAGTACTTC. Translation: CASSLDRVSYEQYF.

V usage is TRBV20-1 and J usage is TRBJ1-1; D possibly corresponds to TRBD1 (6 bases). Trimming removed 6 bases from V and 7 bases from J, with 12 bases in between. This CDR3 is 11 amino acids long. In germline, CDR1 is DFQATT, CDR2 SNEGSKA (reference sequence). The CDR3 DNA reads TGCAGTGCGAGCAGGGGAGGTGAAGCTTTCTTT. Translated: CSASRGGEAFF.

This chain uses TRBV5-1 with TRBJ1-6, with a possible D match to TRBD1 (6 bases). From germline, CDR1 is SGHRS and CDR2 YFSETQ. Between the trimmed V and J ends, which lost 0 bases and 8 bases, there was a span of 9 bases. This CDR3 comprises 14 residues. The CDR3 DNA follows: TGCGCCAGCAGCTTGGGGGCAGGGGATTCACCCCTCCACTTT. This gives the protein CASSLGAGDSPLHF.

The chain combines TRBV10-3 with TRBJ2-2, with a weak D call TRBD1 (5 bases). This CDR3 has 14 residues. The germline V and J ends were trimmed by 6 bases and 9 bases, with 17 bases remaining between them. Germline values: CDR1 ENHRY, CDR2 SYGVKD. The CDR3 DNA sequence: TGTGCCATCAGCCTGTCGACAGCCACTAGGGAGCTGTTTTTT. Residues: CAISLSTATRELFF.

The rearrangement links TRBV30 to TRBJ2-7; D ambiguous. Trimming stripped 1 base from V and 4 bases from J, with 11 bases between. The CDR3 extends over 13 amino acids. CDR1 GTSNPN and CDR2 SVGIG come from the germline V gene (reference sequence). The CDR3 DNA follows: TGTGCCTGGAGTGCGGGCGTGCGATACGAGCAGTACTTC. Its translation is CAWSAGVRYEQYF.

V usage is TRBV10-2 and J usage is TRBJ2-7; TRBD1 agrees at 9 bases. Germline V CDR1 and CDR2: WSHSY, SAAADI. The CDR3 runs 13 residues. V was pared by 6 bases and J by 2 bases, with 2 bases of the junction left unmatched. In DNA, the CDR3 is TGCGCCAGCAGAGACAGGGGGGCCTACGAGCAGTACTTC. This gives the protein CASRDRGAYEQYF.